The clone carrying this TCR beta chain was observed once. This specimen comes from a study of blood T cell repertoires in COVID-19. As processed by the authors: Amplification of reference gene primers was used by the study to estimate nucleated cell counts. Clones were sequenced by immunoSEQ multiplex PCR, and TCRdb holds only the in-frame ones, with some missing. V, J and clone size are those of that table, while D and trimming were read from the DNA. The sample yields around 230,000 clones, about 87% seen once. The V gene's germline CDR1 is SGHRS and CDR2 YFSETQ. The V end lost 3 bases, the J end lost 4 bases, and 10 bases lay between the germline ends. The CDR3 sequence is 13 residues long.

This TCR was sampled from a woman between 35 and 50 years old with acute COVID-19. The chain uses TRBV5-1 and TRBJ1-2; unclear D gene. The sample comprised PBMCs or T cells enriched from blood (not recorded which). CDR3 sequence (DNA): TGCGCCAGCAGCTCTTTCTCCTCCTATGGCTACACCTTC. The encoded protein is CASSSFSSYGYTF.